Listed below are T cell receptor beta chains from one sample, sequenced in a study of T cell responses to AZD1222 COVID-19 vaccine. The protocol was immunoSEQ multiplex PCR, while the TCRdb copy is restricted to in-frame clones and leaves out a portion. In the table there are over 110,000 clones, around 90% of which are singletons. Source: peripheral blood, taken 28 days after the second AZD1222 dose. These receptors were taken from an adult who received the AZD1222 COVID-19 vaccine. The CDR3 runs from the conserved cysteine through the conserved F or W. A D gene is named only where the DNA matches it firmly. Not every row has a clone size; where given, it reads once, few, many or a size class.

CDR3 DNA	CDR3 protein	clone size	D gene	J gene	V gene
TGTGCCAGCAGTGTGAACAGGAATGGCTACACCTTC	CASSVNRNGYTF	.	.	TRBJ1-2	TRBV2
TGTGCCAGCAGCCGAGACAGGGGCGATCAGCCCCAGCATTTT	CASSRDRGDQPQHF	once	TRBD1	TRBJ1-5	TRBV7-4
TGTGCCAGCAGCGCCCGACAGGGGATCCGTGGTGAGCAGTACTTC	CASSARQGIRGEQYF	.	TRBD1	TRBJ2-7	TRBV13
TGTGCCAGCAGCACGGGACAGGATTCACCCCTCCACTTT	CASSTGQDSPLHF	.	TRBD1	TRBJ1-6	TRBV7-3
TGCGCCAGCAGCCAAGTTTATAGCGGGAGTTACAATGAGCAGTTCTTC	CASSQVYSGSYNEQFF	.	TRBD2	TRBJ2-1	TRBV4-1
TGTGCCAGCAGTTTAGCGCACTTAGGTGAGCAGTTCTTC	CASSLAHLGEQFF	once	.	TRBJ2-1	TRBV12-3/TRBV12-4
TGCGCCAGCAGCTTCCACGGGACAGGCCAAGAGACCCAGTACTTC	CASSFHGTGQETQYF	.	TRBD1	TRBJ2-5	TRBV5-1
TGTGCCAGCTCAAGTACAGAAAAGGGCTCTGGAAACACCATATATTTT	CASSSTEKGSGNTIYF	.	.	TRBJ1-3	TRBV18
TGTGCCAGCTCACTTGGACGGTTCAATCAGCCCCAGCATTTT	CASSLGRFNQPQHF	.	.	TRBJ1-5	TRBV18
TGCAGTGCTAGTATTCGTCAATCAGATACGCAGTATTTT	CSASIRQSDTQYF	.	.	TRBJ2-3	TRBV20-1
TGTGCCACCAGCACTAACAGGGCGGTCGAGCAGTACTTC	CATSTNRAVEQYF	.	.	TRBJ2-7	TRBV15
TGTGCCAGTAGTACCGACAGGAGCTCCTACAATGAGCAGTTCTTC	CASSTDRSSYNEQFF	.	.	TRBJ2-1	TRBV19
TGTGCCAGCAGCTTGTCGACAGCCCGGGGTTCCTATGGCTACACCTTC	CASSLSTARGSYGYTF	many	.	TRBJ1-2	TRBV5-5
TGCAGCGTTTCTCACCGGGGGGACGAGCAGTACTTC	CSVSHRGDEQYF	.	TRBD2	TRBJ2-7	TRBV29-1
TGTGCCAGCAGTTGGGGGACAGAGAACACTGAAGCTTTCTTT	CASSWGTENTEAFF	.	TRBD1	TRBJ1-1	TRBV7-2
TGTGCCAGCAGCCCACTCGAAGGGTCGTACACTGAAGCTTTCTTT	CASSPLEGSYTEAFF	medium-sized	.	TRBJ1-1	TRBV5-4
TGTGCCAGCAGCCCGGCTCGTGGGCCTACTAACTATGGCTACACCTTC	CASSPARGPTNYGYTF	.	.	TRBJ1-2	TRBV7-9
TGTGCCAGTATACCCGGATCTAGGATAAATCAGCCCCAGCATTTT	CASIPGSRINQPQHF	.	.	TRBJ1-5	TRBV7-9
TGTGCCAGCAGCCAAGGGGGTTATCAGCCCCAGCATTTT	CASSQGGYQPQHF	.	.	TRBJ1-5	TRBV3-1/TRBV3-2
TGTGCCAGCAGTTACGGAGTGACAATAGATCACAATGAGCAGTTCTTC	CASSYGVTIDHNEQFF	.	.	TRBJ2-1	TRBV6-6
TGTGCCTGGGAAACAGGTCTATATAATTCACCCCTCCACTTT	CAWETGLYNSPLHF	once	.	TRBJ1-6	TRBV30
TGTGCCACGTCGGGGGGGTCTTACGAGCAGTACTTC	CATSGGSYEQYF	.	TRBD2	TRBJ2-7	TRBV10-3
TGTGCCAGCAGTTTGGTAGGACATCCGAGCTCCTACAATGAGCAGTTCTTC	CASSLVGHPSSYNEQFF	.	.	TRBJ2-1	TRBV6-2/TRBV6-3
TGCAGTGCTAGTGTACACTCTGGGGCCAACGTCCTGACTTTC	CSASVHSGANVLTF	.	.	TRBJ2-6	TRBV20-1
TGTGCCAGCAGTGACGGGCCGGTGTACAATGAGCAGTTCTTC	CASSDGPVYNEQFF	.	.	TRBJ2-1	TRBV2
TGCAGCGTTGAAGAACAGGGGGTAAAGGGCTACACCTTC	CSVEEQGVKGYTF	once	TRBD1	TRBJ1-2	TRBV29-1
TGCAGCGTTGAAGGGGGGCTGCGGGAGGGCCACTACGAGCAGTACTTC	CSVEGGLREGHYEQYF	.	TRBD2	TRBJ2-7	TRBV29-1
TGTGCCAGTAGTATGCTTGGTCAGATTAACACTGAAGCTTTCTTT	CASSMLGQINTEAFF	once	.	TRBJ1-1	TRBV19
TGTGCCAGCAGGATAACAGGGACCTATGGCTACACCTTC	CASRITGTYGYTF	.	.	TRBJ1-2	TRBV6-5
TGTGCCAGCATTACGGACACCTATCAGCCCCAGCATTTT	CASITDTYQPQHF	once	.	TRBJ1-5	TRBV28
TGTGCCAGTAGTATAGAATCTAAATCGCCCTCCAATGAGCAGTTCTTC	CASSIESKSPSNEQFF	.	.	TRBJ2-1	TRBV19
TGTGCCAGCAGCCCACAGGGGACTTCTGGCTACACCTTC	CASSPQGTSGYTF	.	TRBD1	TRBJ1-2	TRBV11-2
TGTGCCAGAAGCCCTCGACTAGCGGGGGCCCAAAGCACAGATACGCAGTATTTT	CARSPRLAGAQSTDTQYF	.	TRBD2	TRBJ2-3	TRBV5-3
TGTGCCAGCTCACCAACCAGAATAAGCTCCTATAATTCACCCCTCCACTTT	CASSPTRISSYNSPLHF	.	.	TRBJ1-6	TRBV18
TGTGCCAGCAGCGTAGGCAGGGTCTCTGGAAACACCATATATTTT	CASSVGRVSGNTIYF	.	.	TRBJ1-3	TRBV9
TGTGCCATAAAGAGACAGGAGAACACTGAAGCTTTCTTT	CAIKRQENTEAFF	.	.	TRBJ1-1	TRBV10-3
TGTGCCAGCCTCAGCTACAATGAGCAGTTCTTC	CASLSYNEQFF	.	.	TRBJ2-1	TRBV28
TGTGCCAGCAGTCCGTCAGGTCCGTTGCGGGAGACCCAGTACTTC	CASSPSGPLRETQYF	.	.	TRBJ2-5	TRBV6-5
TGTGCCAGCAGCTTAACTGGGACTAGTCTAGAGACCCAGTACTTC	CASSLTGTSLETQYF	.	TRBD2	TRBJ2-5	TRBV7-2
TGTGCCAGCAGCTCCGGACAGGGAGGAAAACTGTTTTTT	CASSSGQGGKLFF	.	TRBD1	TRBJ1-4	TRBV5-5
TGCGCCAGCAGCTTGGCGCCGGGACTACAATACGAGCAGTACTTC	CASSLAPGLQYEQYF	.	TRBD2	TRBJ2-7	TRBV5-1
TGCGCCAGCAGCCCCTCGGGTCCCAACGAGCAGTACTTC	CASSPSGPNEQYF	.	.	TRBJ2-7	TRBV5-1
TGTGCCAGCAGTTACTCGCAGGGTAACTATGGCTACACCTTC	CASSYSQGNYGYTF	once	.	TRBJ1-2	TRBV6-2/TRBV6-3
TGTGCCTGGAGGCTTCTCGGGGGACAGGGTGGATACGAGCAGTACTTC	CAWRLLGGQGGYEQYF	.	TRBD1	TRBJ2-7	TRBV30
TGTGCCATCAGTGAGTCGCCAGGGTCCACTCAGCCCCAGCATTTT	CAISESPGSTQPQHF	few	.	TRBJ1-5	TRBV10-3
TGTGCCAGCAGCCCCGGGACAGGTTTCTCTGGGGCCAACGTCCTGACTTTC	CASSPGTGFSGANVLTF	.	TRBD1	TRBJ2-6	TRBV2
TGTGCCAGTAGTAGGACAGGGATCGGCTACACCTTC	CASSRTGIGYTF	once	TRBD1	TRBJ1-2	TRBV19
TGTGCCAGCAGCTTGGGTGCCCCCGGGACAACTAACTATGGCTACACCTTC	CASSLGAPGTTNYGYTF	.	.	TRBJ1-2	TRBV5-5
TGTGCCATCAGAGGTACGGGAGGGGCTAGCACAGATACGCAGTATTTT	CAIRGTGGASTDTQYF	.	TRBD2	TRBJ2-3	TRBV10-3
TGTGCCAGCAGTTTTTTGGGACAGGGAGGCTACGAGCAGTACTTC	CASSFLGQGGYEQYF	once	TRBD1	TRBJ2-7	TRBV27
TGTGCTAGTGCCCGGGACGTTTATGGCTACACCTTC	CASARDVYGYTF	once	.	TRBJ1-2	TRBV12-5